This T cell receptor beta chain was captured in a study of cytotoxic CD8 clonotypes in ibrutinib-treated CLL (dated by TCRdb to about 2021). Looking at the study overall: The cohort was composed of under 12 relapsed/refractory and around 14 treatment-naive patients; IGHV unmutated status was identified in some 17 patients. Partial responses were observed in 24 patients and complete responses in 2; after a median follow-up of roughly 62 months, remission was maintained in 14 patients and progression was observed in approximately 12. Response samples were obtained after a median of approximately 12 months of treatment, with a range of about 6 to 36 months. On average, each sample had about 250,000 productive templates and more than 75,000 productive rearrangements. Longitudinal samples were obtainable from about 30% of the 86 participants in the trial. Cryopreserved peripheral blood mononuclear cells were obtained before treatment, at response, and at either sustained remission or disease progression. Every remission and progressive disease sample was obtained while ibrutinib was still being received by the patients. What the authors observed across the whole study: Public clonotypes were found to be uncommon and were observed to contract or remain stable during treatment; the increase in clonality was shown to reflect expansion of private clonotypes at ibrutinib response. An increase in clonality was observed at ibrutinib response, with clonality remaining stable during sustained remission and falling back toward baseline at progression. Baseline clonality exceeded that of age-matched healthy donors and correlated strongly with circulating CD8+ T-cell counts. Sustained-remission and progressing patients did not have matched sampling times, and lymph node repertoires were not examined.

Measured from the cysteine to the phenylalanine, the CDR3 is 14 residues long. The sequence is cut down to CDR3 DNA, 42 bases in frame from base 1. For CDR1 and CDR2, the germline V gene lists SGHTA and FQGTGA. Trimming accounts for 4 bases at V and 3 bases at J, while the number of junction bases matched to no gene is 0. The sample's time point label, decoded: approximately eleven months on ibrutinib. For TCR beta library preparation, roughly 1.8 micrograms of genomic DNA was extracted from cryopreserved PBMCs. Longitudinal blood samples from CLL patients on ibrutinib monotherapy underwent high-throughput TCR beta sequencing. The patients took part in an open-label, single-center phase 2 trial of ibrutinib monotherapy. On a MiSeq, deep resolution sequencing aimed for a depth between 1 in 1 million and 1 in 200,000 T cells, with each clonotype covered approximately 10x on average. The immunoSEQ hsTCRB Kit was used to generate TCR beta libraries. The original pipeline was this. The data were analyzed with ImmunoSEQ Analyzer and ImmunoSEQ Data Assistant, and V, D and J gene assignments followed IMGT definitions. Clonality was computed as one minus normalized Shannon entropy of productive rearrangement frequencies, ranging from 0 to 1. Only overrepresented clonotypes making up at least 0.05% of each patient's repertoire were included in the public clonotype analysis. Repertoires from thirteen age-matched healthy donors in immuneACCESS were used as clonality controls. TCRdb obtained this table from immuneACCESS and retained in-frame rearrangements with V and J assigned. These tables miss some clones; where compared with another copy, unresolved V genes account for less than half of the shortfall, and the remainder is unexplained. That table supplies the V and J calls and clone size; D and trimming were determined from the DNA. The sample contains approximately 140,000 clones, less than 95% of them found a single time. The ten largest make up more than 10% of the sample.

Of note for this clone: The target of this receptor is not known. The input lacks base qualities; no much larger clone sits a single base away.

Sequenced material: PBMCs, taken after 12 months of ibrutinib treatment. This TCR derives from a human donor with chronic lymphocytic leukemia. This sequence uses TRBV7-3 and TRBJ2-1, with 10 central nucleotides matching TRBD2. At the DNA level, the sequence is TGTGCCAGCAGCTCTAGCGGGGGCTACAATGAGCAGTTCTTC. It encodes CASSSSGGYNEQFF.